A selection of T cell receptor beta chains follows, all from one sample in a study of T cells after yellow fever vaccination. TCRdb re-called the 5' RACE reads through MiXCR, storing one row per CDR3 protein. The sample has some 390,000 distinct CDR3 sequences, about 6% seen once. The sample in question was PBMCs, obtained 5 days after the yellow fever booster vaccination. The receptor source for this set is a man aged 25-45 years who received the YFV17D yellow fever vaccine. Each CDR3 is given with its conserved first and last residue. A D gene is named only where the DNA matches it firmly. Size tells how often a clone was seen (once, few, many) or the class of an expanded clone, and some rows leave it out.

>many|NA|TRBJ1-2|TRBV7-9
CASSLVGRGDGYTF
TGTGCCAGCAGCTTAGTCGGACGGGGGGATGGCTACACCTTC
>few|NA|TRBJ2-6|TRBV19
CASSIGPGANVLTF
TGTGCCAGTAGTATCGGGCCTGGGGCCAACGTCCTGACTTTC
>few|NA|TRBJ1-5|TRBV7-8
CASSPLARDFNQPQHF
TGTGCCAGCAGCCCCTTAGCCAGGGATTTCAATCAGCCCCAGCATTTT
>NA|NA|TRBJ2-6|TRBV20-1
CSASEGFGAGANVLTF
TGCAGTGCAAGTGAGGGATTCGGAGCGGGGGCCAACGTCCTGACTTTC
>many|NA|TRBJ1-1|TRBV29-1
CSVEDDNQWDTEAFF
TGCAGCGTTGAAGATGACAACCAATGGGACACTGAAGCTTTCTTT
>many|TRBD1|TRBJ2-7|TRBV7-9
CASSLTTGATYEQYF
TGTGCCAGCAGCTTAACTACAGGGGCCACCTACGAGCAGTACTTC
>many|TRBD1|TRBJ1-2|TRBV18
CASSPGQGNGYTF
TGTGCCAGCTCACCCGGACAGGGGAATGGCTACACCTTC
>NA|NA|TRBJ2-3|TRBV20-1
CSVKRRDVSTDTQYF
TGCAGCGTTAAGAGGAGGGACGTTAGCACAGATACGCAGTATTTT
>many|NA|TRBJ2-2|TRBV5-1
CASNLDSPANTGELFF
TGCGCCAGCAACTTGGACAGTCCCGCGAACACCGGGGAGCTGTTTTTT
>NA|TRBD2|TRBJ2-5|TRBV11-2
CASSLESLAAIQETQYF
TGTGCCAGCAGCTTAGAATCCCTAGCGGCTATTCAAGAGACCCAGTACTTC
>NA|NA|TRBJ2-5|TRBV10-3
CAISKLSSGKETQYF
TGTGCCATCAGCAAGCTTTCTAGTGGGAAAGAGACCCAGTACTTC
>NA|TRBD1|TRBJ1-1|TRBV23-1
CASSKLQGIKTEAFF
TGCGCCAGCAGTAAACTACAGGGGATTAAAACTGAAGCTTTCTTT
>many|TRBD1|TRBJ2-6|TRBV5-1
CASSSTGGAGANVLTF
TGCGCCAGCAGCTCCACAGGGGGCGCTGGGGCCAACGTCCTGACTTTC
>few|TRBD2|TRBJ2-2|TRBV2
CASKWDGGGTGELFF
TGTGCCAGCAAATGGGATGGCGGGGGGACCGGGGAGCTGTTTTTT
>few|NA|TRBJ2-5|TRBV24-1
CATSDSPGVDFQETQYF
TGTGCCACCAGTGATTCGCCGGGGGTAGACTTCCAAGAGACCCAGTACTTC
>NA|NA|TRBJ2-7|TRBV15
CATSRDEYEQYF
TGTGCCACCAGCAGAGATGAGTACGAGCAGTACTTC
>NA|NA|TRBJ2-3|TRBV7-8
CASIWGRGTDTQYF
TGTGCCAGCATCTGGGGCCGAGGCACAGATACGCAGTATTTT
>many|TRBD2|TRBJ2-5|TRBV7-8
CASSASAGGRETQYF
TGTGCCAGCAGCGCCAGTGCTGGCGGGAGAGAGACCCAGTACTTC